A selection of T cell receptor beta chains follows, all from one sample in a study of neurological immune-mediated disorders. TCRdb analysed the 5' RACE reads with MiXCR anew, one entry per CDR3 protein. The table shows 45,000 to 65,000 distinct CDR3 sequences, with approximately 4.4% occurring only once. Input material: PBMCs. All receptors derive from a middle-aged man with multiple sclerosis. Both conserved end residues are part of each CDR3. The order of the fields is D gene, J gene, clone size, V gene, CDR3 DNA, CDR3 protein. A D gene is named only where the DNA matches it firmly. The size field is filled for only some rows; it gives once, few, many or a size class.

d_gene: -; j_gene: TRBJ1-2; abundance: -; v_gene: TRBV28; CDR3nt: TGTGTCAGCAGTACTGGAAAGGGTAATGGCTACACCTTC; CDR3aa: CVSSTGKGNGYTF
d_gene: -; j_gene: TRBJ1-5; abundance: -; v_gene: TRBV12-3/TRBV12-4; CDR3nt: TGTGCCAGCAGGGACTCATTTAAGGGCAATCAGCCCCAGCATTTT; CDR3aa: CASRDSFKGNQPQHF
d_gene: TRBD2; j_gene: TRBJ2-1; abundance: few; v_gene: TRBV5-1; CDR3nt: TGCGCCAGCAGCTTGGGACTAGGCGGGGGGAATGAGCAGTTCTTC; CDR3aa: CASSLGLGGGNEQFF
d_gene: -; j_gene: TRBJ1-1; abundance: many; v_gene: TRBV20-1; CDR3nt: TGCAGTGCAAAGCAAGGGGGAGGGGACACTGAAGCTTTCTTT; CDR3aa: CSAKQGGGDTEAFF
d_gene: -; j_gene: TRBJ2-7; abundance: many; v_gene: TRBV5-1; CDR3nt: TGCGCCAGCAGCTTGTCGGGGGCAAACTCCTACGAGCAGTACTTC; CDR3aa: CASSLSGANSYEQYF
d_gene: -; j_gene: TRBJ2-7; abundance: many; v_gene: TRBV12-3/TRBV12-4; CDR3nt: TGTGCCAGCAGCGCCACTTCTTCACCTACGGAGCAGTACTTC; CDR3aa: CASSATSSPTEQYF
d_gene: -; j_gene: TRBJ2-3; abundance: many; v_gene: TRBV28; CDR3nt: TGTGCCAGCAGTTTATGGTCGGGAGACACAGATACGCAGTATTTT; CDR3aa: CASSLWSGDTDTQYF
d_gene: -; j_gene: TRBJ2-1; abundance: many; v_gene: TRBV20-1; CDR3nt: TGCAGTGCTAGACGGTCGGCGGGGGCTTACAATGAGCAGTTCTTC; CDR3aa: CSARRSAGAYNEQFF
d_gene: -; j_gene: TRBJ2-7; abundance: many; v_gene: TRBV6-6; CDR3nt: TGTGCCAGCATTACAGGGGAGCAGTACTTC; CDR3aa: CASITGEQYF
d_gene: -; j_gene: TRBJ2-2; abundance: many; v_gene: TRBV10-2; CDR3nt: TGCGCCAGCACCGGTTTCTATGAACCCGGGGAGCTGTTTTTT; CDR3aa: CASTGFYEPGELFF
d_gene: -; j_gene: TRBJ2-1; abundance: few; v_gene: TRBV19; CDR3nt: TGTGCCAGTAGTATAGTGGGGCCAAGCGGAGAAAATGAGCAGTTCTTC; CDR3aa: CASSIVGPSGENEQFF
d_gene: -; j_gene: TRBJ2-5; abundance: -; v_gene: TRBV12-3/TRBV12-4; CDR3nt: TGTGCCAGCAGCAAAGAAAGGGGAGAGACCCAGTACTTC; CDR3aa: CASSKERGETQYF
d_gene: TRBD2; j_gene: TRBJ2-1; abundance: many; v_gene: TRBV7-3; CDR3nt: TGTGCCAGCAGCTCCGGGACTAGCCCTCTCCTTGAGCAGTTCTTC; CDR3aa: CASSSGTSPLLEQFF
d_gene: -; j_gene: TRBJ2-5; abundance: many; v_gene: TRBV5-1; CDR3nt: TGCGCCAGCAGCTTCGGCGGACCCCAAGAGACCCAGTACTTC; CDR3aa: CASSFGGPQETQYF
d_gene: -; j_gene: TRBJ2-5; abundance: many; v_gene: TRBV10-3; CDR3nt: TGTGCCATCAGTGAGTCAGAAGGGGCAGGCCAAGAGACCCAGTACTTC; CDR3aa: CAISESEGAGQETQYF
d_gene: -; j_gene: TRBJ2-7; abundance: many; v_gene: TRBV7-9; CDR3nt: TGTGCCAGCAGCGATAATTCAAGGGAGCAGTACTTC; CDR3aa: CASSDNSREQYF
d_gene: TRBD2; j_gene: TRBJ2-1; abundance: few; v_gene: TRBV5-1; CDR3nt: TGCGCCAGCAGATCCGGGACTAGCACCTACAATGAGCAGTTCTTC; CDR3aa: CASRSGTSTYNEQFF
d_gene: -; j_gene: TRBJ2-7; abundance: many; v_gene: TRBV5-1; CDR3nt: TGCGCCAGCAGCTTGGGGCTTACAACCTACGAGCAGTACTTC; CDR3aa: CASSLGLTTYEQYF
d_gene: -; j_gene: TRBJ2-7; abundance: many; v_gene: TRBV29-1; CDR3nt: TGCAGCGTACGGGGACTTTACTCCTACGAGCAGTACTTC; CDR3aa: CSVRGLYSYEQYF
d_gene: -; j_gene: TRBJ2-3; abundance: few; v_gene: TRBV4-1; CDR3nt: TGCGCCAGCAGCCAGGGAGGGGGTCCCAGCGCGGATACGCAGTATTTT; CDR3aa: CASSQGGGPSADTQYF
d_gene: -; j_gene: TRBJ1-3; abundance: many; v_gene: TRBV4-2; CDR3nt: TGTGCCAGCAGCCCCGAGACAGGTCGGATCTCTGGAAACACCATATATTTT; CDR3aa: CASSPETGRISGNTIYF
d_gene: TRBD1; j_gene: TRBJ2-1; abundance: many; v_gene: TRBV28; CDR3nt: TGTGCCAGCAGAACGGCGGGACAGGGAGCCAATGAGCAGTTCTTC; CDR3aa: CASRTAGQGANEQFF
d_gene: -; j_gene: TRBJ2-4; abundance: many; v_gene: TRBV28; CDR3nt: TGTGCCAGCAGCCCGGGGCACCCCCTTCAGTACTTC; CDR3aa: CASSPGHPLQYF
d_gene: TRBD1; j_gene: TRBJ2-1; abundance: many; v_gene: TRBV12-5; CDR3nt: TGTGCTAGTGGAAACTATCAGGGGGCCTACAATGAGCAGTTCTTC; CDR3aa: CASGNYQGAYNEQFF
d_gene: -; j_gene: TRBJ2-3; abundance: many; v_gene: TRBV7-9; CDR3nt: TGTGCCAGTTCTAAAAGGGGCCTGGGAGATACGCAGTATTTT; CDR3aa: CASSKRGLGDTQYF
d_gene: -; j_gene: TRBJ2-2; abundance: -; v_gene: TRBV7-3; CDR3nt: TGTGCCAGCAGCCCCCGGTCGGCAGCGAACACCGGGGAGCTGTTTTTT; CDR3aa: CASSPRSAANTGELFF
d_gene: -; j_gene: TRBJ2-6; abundance: many; v_gene: TRBV6-5; CDR3nt: TGTGCCAGCAGTTTTGACAGGACCCTTATTTCCTCTGGGGCCAACGTCCTGACTTTC; CDR3aa: CASSFDRTLISSGANVLTF
d_gene: -; j_gene: TRBJ1-2; abundance: many; v_gene: TRBV3-1; CDR3nt: TGTGCCAGCAGCCAAGAAAGGGGCGTCTATGGCTACACCTTC; CDR3aa: CASSQERGVYGYTF
d_gene: -; j_gene: TRBJ2-7; abundance: -; v_gene: TRBV29-1; CDR3nt: TGCAGCGTTTATCAGGGAAGTTCGTCCTACGAGCAGTACTTC; CDR3aa: CSVYQGSSSYEQYF
d_gene: -; j_gene: TRBJ1-5; abundance: many; v_gene: TRBV3-1; CDR3nt: TGTGCCAGCAGCCAAGGCGTTACAGATTCCAATGTGCCCCAGCATTTT; CDR3aa: CASSQGVTDSNVPQHF
d_gene: TRBD1; j_gene: TRBJ2-1; abundance: few; v_gene: TRBV10-3; CDR3nt: TGTGCCACGGAGGGACAGGGGCTTCAGAATGAGCAGTTCTTC; CDR3aa: CATEGQGLQNEQFF
d_gene: TRBD2; j_gene: TRBJ2-3; abundance: -; v_gene: TRBV5-1; CDR3nt: TGCGCCAGCAGCTTGGCTGGGACTAGCGGGACAGATACGCAGTATTTT; CDR3aa: CASSLAGTSGTDTQYF
d_gene: -; j_gene: TRBJ1-1; abundance: many; v_gene: TRBV7-6; CDR3nt: TGTGCCAGCAGCCCATTGGGGCTCCCTGAAGCTTTCTTT; CDR3aa: CASSPLGLPEAFF
d_gene: -; j_gene: TRBJ2-1; abundance: few; v_gene: TRBV11-2; CDR3nt: TGTGCCAGCAGCTTAGGTAATAGCGAGAACAATGAGCAGTTCTTC; CDR3aa: CASSLGNSENNEQFF
d_gene: -; j_gene: TRBJ2-2; abundance: many; v_gene: TRBV5-1; CDR3nt: TGCGCCAGCAGCTTGGACGCCTTGAACACCGGGGAGCTGTTTTTT; CDR3aa: CASSLDALNTGELFF
d_gene: -; j_gene: TRBJ1-5; abundance: -; v_gene: TRBV20-1; CDR3nt: TGCAGTGCTAGAGGGCAGACAGTTGGGGCCCTCTATCAGCCCCAGAATTTT; CDR3aa: CSARGQTVGALYQPQNF
d_gene: -; j_gene: TRBJ2-7; abundance: many; v_gene: TRBV2; CDR3nt: TGTGCCAGCAGTGTAAGGGCTTACGAGCAGTACTTC; CDR3aa: CASSVRAYEQYF
d_gene: -; j_gene: TRBJ2-1; abundance: many; v_gene: TRBV5-1; CDR3nt: TGCGCCAGCAGCTTGGGAACCAACAATGAGCAGTTCTTC; CDR3aa: CASSLGTNNEQFF
d_gene: -; j_gene: TRBJ1-6; abundance: -; v_gene: TRBV3-1; CDR3nt: TGTGCCAGCAGCCAAGACAGGCCGGGATATAATTCACCCCTCCACTTT; CDR3aa: CASSQDRPGYNSPLHF
d_gene: -; j_gene: TRBJ2-1; abundance: many; v_gene: TRBV29-1; CDR3nt: TGCAGCGTTGATGGCGGAGATGAGCAGTTCTTC; CDR3aa: CSVDGGDEQFF
d_gene: TRBD1; j_gene: TRBJ2-7; abundance: few; v_gene: TRBV25-1; CDR3nt: TGTGCCAGCAGTGCCCCCGGGACAGCCCCACGCGAGCAGTACTTC; CDR3aa: CASSAPGTAPREQYF
d_gene: TRBD1; j_gene: TRBJ2-1; abundance: many; v_gene: TRBV20-1; CDR3nt: TGCAGTGCTGTCGCTCAGGGGGCGGCGTACAATGAGCAGTTCTTC; CDR3aa: CSAVAQGAAYNEQFF
d_gene: -; j_gene: TRBJ2-7; abundance: many; v_gene: TRBV20-1; CDR3nt: TGCAGTGCCCGACCGGGCCCCATCTACGAGCAGTACTTC; CDR3aa: CSARPGPIYEQYF
d_gene: TRBD1; j_gene: TRBJ1-3; abundance: many; v_gene: TRBV28; CDR3nt: TGTGCCAGCAACAAACAGGGGTTGGGGATAAACACCATATATTTT; CDR3aa: CASNKQGLGINTIYF
d_gene: -; j_gene: TRBJ2-3; abundance: few; v_gene: TRBV24-1; CDR3nt: TGTGCCACCAGTGATCCCCCGGGACACGGATTAACAGATACGCAGTATTTT; CDR3aa: CATSDPPGHGLTDTQYF
d_gene: TRBD2; j_gene: TRBJ2-1; abundance: many; v_gene: TRBV29-1; CDR3nt: TGCAGCGTTGAGGGGGGACTAGCGGGAGTTAATGAGCAGTTCTTC; CDR3aa: CSVEGGLAGVNEQFF
d_gene: -; j_gene: TRBJ1-2; abundance: many; v_gene: TRBV4-2; CDR3nt: TGTGCCAGCAGCCAAGGCAATAGCCTTAACTATGGCTACACCTTC; CDR3aa: CASSQGNSLNYGYTF
d_gene: -; j_gene: TRBJ1-2; abundance: many; v_gene: TRBV28; CDR3nt: TGTGCCAGCAGTTCCCTAGCCCCGATACAGGGATGGTATGGCTACACCTTC; CDR3aa: CASSSLAPIQGWYGYTF